This is a list of T cell receptor beta chains from one sample in a study of early T cells in non-severe SARS-CoV-2 infection. TCRdb called the 5' RACE reads again in MiXCR, with one record for every CDR3 protein. The table lists 30,000 to 40,000 distinct CDR3 sequences, 5.5% of them singletons. This material consisted of whole blood, taken at baseline. The receptor set was obtained from an adult who was a healthcare worker with PCR-confirmed SARS-CoV-2 infection or an uninfected control (not recorded which). CDR3s include the opening cysteine and the closing phenylalanine or tryptophan.

TRBJ1-3,TRBV10-3,CATSSGNTIYF
TRBJ1-2,TRBV29-1,CSGSRGLSYGYTF
TRBJ2-7,TRBV5-1,CASSRPPESEQYF
TRBJ2-2,TRBV6-6,CASRRGARGVGNTGELFF
TRBJ2-1,TRBV7-8,CASSLALAGGNNEQFF
TRBJ2-1,TRBV4-2,CASSQNFNSYNEQFF
TRBJ2-7,TRBV5-1,CASSWATDRDEQYF
TRBJ1-6,TRBV12-3/TRBV12-4,CASGETGGLSPLHF
TRBJ2-5,TRBV29-1,CSVGSETQYF
TRBJ2-7,TRBV18,CASSIRDSIYEQYF
TRBJ2-5,TRBV7-2,CASSLVGGQETQYF
TRBJ2-5,TRBV29-1,CSVEDYEGQRSETQYF
TRBJ1-5,TRBV12-3/TRBV12-4,CASIMWTGGMLNQPQHF
TRBJ2-7,TRBV12-3/TRBV12-4,CASSFSGGYYEQYF
TRBJ1-1,TRBV20-1,CSARAQTGGSEAFF
TRBJ1-3,TRBV20-1,CSARDRHQTTGNTIYF
TRBJ2-2,TRBV10-1,CASSDLAANTGELFF
TRBJ1-5,TRBV4-1,CASSRVGPPRNQPQHF
TRBJ2-5,TRBV29-1,CSVDSGARETQYF
TRBJ2-3,TRBV6-5,CASSPTGLTDTQYF
TRBJ2-7,TRBV18,CASSFGQGTYEQYF
TRBJ1-2,TRBV29-1,CSVRKGPTYYGYTF
TRBJ2-5,TRBV7-2,CASSPRLAGVSETQYF
TRBJ2-3,TRBV3-1,CASSLFLAGEVDTQYF
TRBJ1-5,TRBV24-1,CATSDYRPVGNQPQHF
TRBJ1-5,TRBV18,CASSLDRDQPQHF
TRBJ1-5,TRBV28,CASTTRQKSNQPQHF
TRBJ1-5,TRBV5-1,CASSTGQGKEPQHF
TRBJ2-1,TRBV30,CAWSQKGYEQFF
TRBJ1-1,TRBV20-1,CSASWVGRANTEAFF
TRBJ2-1,TRBV12-3/TRBV12-4,CASSHPRGNEQFF
TRBJ2-5,TRBV12-3/TRBV12-4,CASSLTSGPQETQYF
TRBJ1-1,TRBV5-6,CASSIRQGQSHEAFF
TRBJ2-1,TRBV4-1,CASSLASGVYNEQFF
TRBJ2-1,TRBV6-5,CASARGNEQFF
TRBJ2-2,TRBV5-4,CASSRGTSGRALTTGELFF
TRBJ1-2,TRBV5-4,CASTPGQGATNYGYTF
TRBJ2-3,TRBV6-5,CASSPRGGPPTDTQYF
TRBJ2-3,TRBV2,CASGLPAGGGDTQYF
TRBJ2-2,TRBV19,CASSMGGGTGELFF
TRBJ1-1,TRBV11-3,CASSSGTRGNTEAFF
TRBJ1-1,TRBV12-3/TRBV12-4,CASSGTGERSEAFF
TRBJ2-7,TRBV27,CASSLQGGEQYF
TRBJ2-2,TRBV10-2,CASSERTGGTGELFF
TRBJ2-3,TRBV7-9,CASRGLAGAKDTQYF
TRBJ2-2,TRBV19,CASSPPTRSNTGELFF
TRBJ2-1,TRBV4-1,CASSQPYVKRENNEQFF
TRBJ1-2,TRBV6-6,CASRPLGYGYTF
TRBJ1-1,TRBV29-1,CRGKTVNTEAFF
TRBJ1-1,TRBV29-1,CSVSHPGGDWENTEAFF
TRBJ2-3,TRBV20-1,CSATTTERVADTQYF
TRBJ2-7,TRBV6-2/TRBV6-3,CASSYSTSGGAEQYF
TRBJ2-1,TRBV5-4,CASSLGLAGVFFF
TRBJ2-5,TRBV29-1,CSVEFQTGEETQYF
TRBJ2-6,TRBV4-3,CASSPTSSGANVLTF
TRBJ1-5,TRBV11-2,CARTGTGNQPQHF
TRBJ1-1,TRBV2,CASTPYRGNTEAFF